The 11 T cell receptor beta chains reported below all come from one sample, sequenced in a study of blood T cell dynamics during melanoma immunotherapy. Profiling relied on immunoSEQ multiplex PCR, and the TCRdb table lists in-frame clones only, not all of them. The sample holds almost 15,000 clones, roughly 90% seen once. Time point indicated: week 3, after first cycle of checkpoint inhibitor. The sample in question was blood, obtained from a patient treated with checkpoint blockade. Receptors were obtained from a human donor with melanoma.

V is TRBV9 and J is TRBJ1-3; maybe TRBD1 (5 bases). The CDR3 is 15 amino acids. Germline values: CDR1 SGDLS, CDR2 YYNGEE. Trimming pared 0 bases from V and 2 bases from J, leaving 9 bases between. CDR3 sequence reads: CASSVVSGAGNTIYF. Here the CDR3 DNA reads TGTGCCAGCAGCGTAGTGTCGGGGGCTGGAAACACCATATATTTT.

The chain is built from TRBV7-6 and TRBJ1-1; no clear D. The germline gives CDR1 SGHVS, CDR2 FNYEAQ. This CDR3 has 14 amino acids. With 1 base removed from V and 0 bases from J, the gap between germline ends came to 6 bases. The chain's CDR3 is CASSLVGLNTEAFF. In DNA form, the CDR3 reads TGTGCCAGCAGCTTAGTAGGCTTGAACACTGAAGCTTTCTTT.

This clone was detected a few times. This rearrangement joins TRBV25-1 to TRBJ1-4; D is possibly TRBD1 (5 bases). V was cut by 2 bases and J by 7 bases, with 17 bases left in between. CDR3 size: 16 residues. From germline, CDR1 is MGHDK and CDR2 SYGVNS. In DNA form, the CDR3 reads TGTGCCAGCAGTGAAGGCCAGGGCCCCCGGGGTGAAAAACTGTTTTTT. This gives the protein CASSEGQGPRGEKLFF.

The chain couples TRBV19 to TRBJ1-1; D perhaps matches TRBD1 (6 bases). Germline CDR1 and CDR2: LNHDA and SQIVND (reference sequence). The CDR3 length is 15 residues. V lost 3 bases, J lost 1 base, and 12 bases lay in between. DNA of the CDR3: TGTGCCAGTAGTATCGCAGGGGCGGGGAACACTGAAGCTTTCTTT. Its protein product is CASSIAGAGNTEAFF.

The CDR3 DNA reads as TGTGCCAGCAGCTCGGGACTAGCGGGAAGAGAGACCCAGTACTTC. Encoded protein: CASSSGLAGRETQYF. The chain has TRBV7-9 and TRBJ2-5, with 13 bases aligning to TRBD2. Germline values: CDR1 SEHNR, CDR2 FQNEAQ (reference sequence). CDR3 size: 15 residues. J gave up 4 bases and V 4 bases, and 3 bases lay outside the gene matches.

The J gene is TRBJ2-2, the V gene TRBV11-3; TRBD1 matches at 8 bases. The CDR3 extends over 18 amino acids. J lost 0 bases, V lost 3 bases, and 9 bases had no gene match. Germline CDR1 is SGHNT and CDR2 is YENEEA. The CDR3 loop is CASSFRTGPNANTGELFF. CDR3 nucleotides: TGTGCCAGCAGCTTTAGGACAGGGCCGAACGCGAACACCGGGGAGCTGTTTTTT.

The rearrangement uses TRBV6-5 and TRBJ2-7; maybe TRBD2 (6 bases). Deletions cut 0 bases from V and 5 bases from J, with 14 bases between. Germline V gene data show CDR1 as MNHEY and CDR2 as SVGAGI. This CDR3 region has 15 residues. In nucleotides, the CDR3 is TGTGCCAGCAGTTACTCGCGCCGGGGGACGGACGAGCAGTACTTC. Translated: CASSYSRRGTDEQYF.

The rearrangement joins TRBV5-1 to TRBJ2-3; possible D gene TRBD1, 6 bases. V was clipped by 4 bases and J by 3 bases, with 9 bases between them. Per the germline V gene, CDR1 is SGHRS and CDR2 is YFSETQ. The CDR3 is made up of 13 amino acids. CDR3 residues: CASSPQGTDTQYF. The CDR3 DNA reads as TGCGCCAGCAGCCCCCAGGGGACAGATACGCAGTATTTT.

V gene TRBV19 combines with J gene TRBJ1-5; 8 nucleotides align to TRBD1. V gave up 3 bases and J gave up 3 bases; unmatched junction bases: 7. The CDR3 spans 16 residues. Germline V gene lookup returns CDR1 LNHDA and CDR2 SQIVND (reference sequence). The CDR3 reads CASSIRQGIPNQPQHF. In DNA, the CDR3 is TGTGCCAGTAGTATCCGACAGGGGATCCCCAATCAGCCCCAGCATTTT.

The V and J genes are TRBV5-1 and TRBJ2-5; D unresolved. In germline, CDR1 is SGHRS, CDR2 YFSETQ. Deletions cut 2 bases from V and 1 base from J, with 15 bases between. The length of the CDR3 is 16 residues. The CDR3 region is CASSLVAPRPQETQYF. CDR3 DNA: TGCGCCAGCAGCTTAGTTGCCCCTAGGCCCCAAGAGACCCAGTACTTC.

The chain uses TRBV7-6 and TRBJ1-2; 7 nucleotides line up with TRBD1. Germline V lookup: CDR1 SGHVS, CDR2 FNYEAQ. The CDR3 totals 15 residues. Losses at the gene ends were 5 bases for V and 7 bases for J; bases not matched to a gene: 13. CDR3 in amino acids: CASSPGEQGRGGYTF. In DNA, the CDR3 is TGTGCCAGCAGCCCCGGTGAACAGGGGCGTGGTGGCTACACCTTC.